A selection of T cell receptor beta chains follows, all from one sample in a study of blood T cell repertoires in COVID-19. Method: immunoSEQ multiplex PCR; TCRdb's copy keeps in-frame clones and lacks some. The data contain 40,000 or so clones, around 75% of them singletons. Sequencing was performed on peripheral blood. The receptor set was obtained from a man at least 80 years old with acute or convalescent COVID-19. Both conserved end residues are part of each CDR3. D genes are given only for firm matches. Rows may omit the clone size; those that give it use once, few, many or a size class.

D gene: TRBD2; V gene: TRBV19; J gene: TRBJ2-3; clone size: -; CDR3 DNA: TGTGCCAGTAGTACCCTCAGACTAGCGGGAGACCGAGATACGCAGTATTTT; CDR3 protein: CASSTLRLAGDRDTQYF
D gene: TRBD2; V gene: TRBV19; J gene: TRBJ2-3; clone size: -; CDR3 DNA: TGTGCCAGTAGTTCACCCCGGGAGGGCCGGGGAGGAGATACGCAGTATTTT; CDR3 protein: CASSSPREGRGGDTQYF
D gene: TRBD2; V gene: TRBV27; J gene: TRBJ2-1; clone size: -; CDR3 DNA: TGTGCCAGCAGTTTAGAACTAGCGGGAGTCAATGAGCAGTTCTTC; CDR3 protein: CASSLELAGVNEQFF
D gene: -; V gene: TRBV3-1/TRBV3-2; J gene: TRBJ1-6; clone size: -; CDR3 DNA: TGTGCCAGCAGCCTAGGGGTTAGCTCCTATAATTCACCCCTCCACTTT; CDR3 protein: CASSLGVSSYNSPLHF
D gene: TRBD1; V gene: TRBV6-5; J gene: TRBJ1-2; clone size: few; CDR3 DNA: TGTGCCAGCAGTTTCGTTCGGACAGGGGGCGGGTATGGCTACACCTTC; CDR3 protein: CASSFVRTGGGYGYTF
D gene: -; V gene: TRBV27; J gene: TRBJ2-3; clone size: once; CDR3 DNA: TGTGCCAGCAGTCTGCGGAGAGCCTCCACAAATACGCAGTATTTT; CDR3 protein: CASSLRRASTNTQYF
D gene: -; V gene: TRBV6-1; J gene: TRBJ2-7; clone size: few; CDR3 DNA: TGTGCCAGCGGCAGGCGGGGCCTTTTCGAGCAGTACTTC; CDR3 protein: CASGRRGLFEQYF
D gene: -; V gene: TRBV15; J gene: TRBJ1-4; clone size: -; CDR3 DNA: TGTGCCACCAGCCGGAGCCCGGAGGCAACTAATGAAAAACTGTTTTTT; CDR3 protein: CATSRSPEATNEKLFF
D gene: -; V gene: TRBV6-1; J gene: TRBJ1-1; clone size: -; CDR3 DNA: TGTGCCAGCAGTGACCCGGGGAGCCCGAACACTGAAGCTTTCTTT; CDR3 protein: CASSDPGSPNTEAFF
D gene: -; V gene: TRBV3-1/TRBV3-2; J gene: TRBJ2-7; clone size: -; CDR3 DNA: TGTGCCAGCAGCCGGACAGACCCTTCCTACGAGCAGTACTTC; CDR3 protein: CASSRTDPSYEQYF
D gene: TRBD2; V gene: TRBV6-1; J gene: TRBJ2-1; clone size: -; CDR3 DNA: TGTGCCAGCAGTGAAGTTAGCGGGAGGCACAATGAGCAGTTCTTC; CDR3 protein: CASSEVSGRHNEQFF
D gene: -; V gene: TRBV19; J gene: TRBJ1-2; clone size: few; CDR3 DNA: TGTGCCAGTAGTGGAGGGCGATTTTGGATTTATGGCTACACCTTC; CDR3 protein: CASSGGRFWIYGYTF
D gene: -; V gene: TRBV6-2/TRBV6-3; J gene: TRBJ1-3; clone size: -; CDR3 DNA: TGTGCCAGCAGTGCCGACAGGCCAGGAAACACCATATATTTT; CDR3 protein: CASSADRPGNTIYF
D gene: TRBD2; V gene: TRBV11-2; J gene: TRBJ2-1; clone size: -; CDR3 DNA: TGTGCCAGCAGCGAAACCCGGTCGCTAGCGGGTTACAATGAGCAGTTCTTC; CDR3 protein: CASSETRSLAGYNEQFF
D gene: -; V gene: TRBV14; J gene: TRBJ1-1; clone size: -; CDR3 DNA: TGTGCCAGCAGCGCAGTGGGGAGGAACACTGAAGCTTTCTTT; CDR3 protein: CASSAVGRNTEAFF
D gene: -; V gene: TRBV7-9; J gene: TRBJ2-7; clone size: -; CDR3 DNA: TGTGCCAGCAGCTTAGCGCAACCCAGGGCCTACGAGCAGTACTTC; CDR3 protein: CASSLAQPRAYEQYF
D gene: -; V gene: TRBV5-6; J gene: TRBJ2-2; clone size: -; CDR3 DNA: TGTGCCAGCAGCCTTGGACAGAACACCGGGGAGCTGTTTTTT; CDR3 protein: CASSLGQNTGELFF
D gene: -; V gene: TRBV6-2/TRBV6-3; J gene: TRBJ2-7; clone size: once; CDR3 DNA: TGTGCCAGCAGCCCGGGGGCGCTAGAGCAGTACTTC; CDR3 protein: CASSPGALEQYF
D gene: -; V gene: TRBV28; J gene: TRBJ1-5; clone size: -; CDR3 DNA: TGTGCCAGCAGTTTTGGGGGGGGTGGCAATCAGCCCCAGCATTTT; CDR3 protein: CASSFGGGGNQPQHF
D gene: TRBD2; V gene: TRBV7-9; J gene: TRBJ2-1; clone size: -; CDR3 DNA: TGTGCCAGCAGCTTAGCCTTTGGACTAGCGGGGGACAATGAGCAGTTCTTC; CDR3 protein: CASSLAFGLAGDNEQFF
D gene: -; V gene: TRBV5-1; J gene: TRBJ2-7; clone size: few; CDR3 DNA: TGCGCCAGCAGCCCAGGTCATCGGGACACAGTCTACGAGCAGTACTTC; CDR3 protein: CASSPGHRDTVYEQYF
D gene: -; V gene: TRBV4-2; J gene: TRBJ1-1; clone size: -; CDR3 DNA: TGTGCCAGCAGCCAAGACTTGGCGGGCTTGACATCTGAAGCTTTCTTT; CDR3 protein: CASSQDLAGLTSEAFF
D gene: -; V gene: TRBV7-3; J gene: TRBJ2-5; clone size: -; CDR3 DNA: TGTGCCAGCAGCCCCGGTGGGGCGCAAGAGACCCAGTACTTC; CDR3 protein: CASSPGGAQETQYF
D gene: TRBD1; V gene: TRBV18; J gene: TRBJ1-3; clone size: -; CDR3 DNA: TGTGCCAGCTCACTCTCGACAGGGAGAAACACCATATATTTT; CDR3 protein: CASSLSTGRNTIYF
D gene: -; V gene: TRBV6-5; J gene: TRBJ2-2; clone size: once; CDR3 DNA: TGTGCCAGCAGTTACCCTCCTGGGGCGACCACCGGGGAGCTGTTTTTT; CDR3 protein: CASSYPPGATTGELFF
D gene: -; V gene: TRBV10-1; J gene: TRBJ1-5; clone size: once; CDR3 DNA: TGCGCCAGCAGTGAGTCGACCCGTGGAGGGACCGGTAATCAGCCCCAGCATTTT; CDR3 protein: CASSESTRGGTGNQPQHF
D gene: -; V gene: TRBV9; J gene: TRBJ2-1; clone size: few; CDR3 DNA: TGTGCCAGCAGCGTCGGGACTCCATCCTACAATGAGCAGTTCTTC; CDR3 protein: CASSVGTPSYNEQFF
D gene: -; V gene: TRBV27; J gene: TRBJ1-3; clone size: -; CDR3 DNA: TGTGCCAGCCCTCGAAACACCATATATTTT; CDR3 protein: CASPRNTIYF